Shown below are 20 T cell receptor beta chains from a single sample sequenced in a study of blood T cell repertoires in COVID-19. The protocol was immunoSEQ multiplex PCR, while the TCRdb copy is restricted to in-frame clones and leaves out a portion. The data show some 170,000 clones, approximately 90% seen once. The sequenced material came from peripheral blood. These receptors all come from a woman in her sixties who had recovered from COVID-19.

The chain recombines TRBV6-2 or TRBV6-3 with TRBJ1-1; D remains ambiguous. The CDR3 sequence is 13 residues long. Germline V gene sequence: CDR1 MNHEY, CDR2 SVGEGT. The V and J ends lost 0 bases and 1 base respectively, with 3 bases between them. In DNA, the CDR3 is TGTGCCAGCAGTTACTCCCGGAACACTGAAGCTTTCTTT. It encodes CASSYSRNTEAFF.

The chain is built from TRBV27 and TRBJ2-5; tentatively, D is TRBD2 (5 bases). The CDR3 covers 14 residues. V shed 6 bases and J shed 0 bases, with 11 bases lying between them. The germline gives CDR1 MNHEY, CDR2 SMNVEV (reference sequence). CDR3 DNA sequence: TGTGCCAGCAGGGAGGCGGGTTACCAAGAGACCCAGTACTTC. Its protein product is CASREAGYQETQYF.

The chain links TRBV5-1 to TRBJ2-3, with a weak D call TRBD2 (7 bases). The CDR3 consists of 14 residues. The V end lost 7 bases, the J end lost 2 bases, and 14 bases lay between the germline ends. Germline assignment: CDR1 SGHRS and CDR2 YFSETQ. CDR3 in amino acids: CASSPGGDTDTQYF. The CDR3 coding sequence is TGCGCCAGCTCCCCGGGGGGCGACACAGATACGCAGTATTTT.

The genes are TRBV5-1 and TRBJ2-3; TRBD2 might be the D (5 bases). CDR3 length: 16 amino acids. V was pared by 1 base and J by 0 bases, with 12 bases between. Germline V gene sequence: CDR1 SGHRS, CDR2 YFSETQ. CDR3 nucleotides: TGCGCCAGCAGCTTGTCTGGAGGATCGAGCACAGATACGCAGTATTTT. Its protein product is CASSLSGGSSTDTQYF.

The CDR3 nucleotides read TGCGCCAGCAGCGACCCGGGACAGGGGGATAGTGGCTACACCTTC. Translated: CASSDPGQGDSGYTF. This chain links TRBV5-1 with TRBJ1-2; 11 positions agree with TRBD1. Germline CDR1 reads SGHRS; CDR2 reads YFSETQ. This CDR3 comprises 15 residues. J lost 7 bases, V lost 4 bases, and 9 bases had no gene match.

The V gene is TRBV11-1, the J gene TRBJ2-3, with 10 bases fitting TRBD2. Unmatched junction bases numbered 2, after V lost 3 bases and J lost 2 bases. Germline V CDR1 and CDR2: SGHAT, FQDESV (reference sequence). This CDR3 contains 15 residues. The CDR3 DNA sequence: TGTGCCAGCAGCTTTAGCGGGGGGTACACAGATACGCAGTATTTT. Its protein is CASSFSGGYTDTQYF. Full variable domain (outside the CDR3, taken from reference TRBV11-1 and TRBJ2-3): EAEVAQSPRYKITEKSQAVAFWCDPISGHATLYWYRQILGQGPELLVQFQDESVVDDSQLPKDRFSAERLKGVDSTLKIQPAELGDSAMYLCASSFSGGYTDTQYFGPGTRLTVL.

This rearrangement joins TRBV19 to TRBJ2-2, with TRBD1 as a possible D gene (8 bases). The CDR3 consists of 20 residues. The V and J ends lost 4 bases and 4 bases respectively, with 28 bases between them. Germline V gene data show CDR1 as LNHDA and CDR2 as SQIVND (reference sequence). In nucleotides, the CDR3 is TGTGCCAGTAGTAACCGACAGGGGACGAAGGGAGGGCCGAGCACCGGGGAGCTGTTTTTT. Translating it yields CASSNRQGTKGGPSTGELFF.

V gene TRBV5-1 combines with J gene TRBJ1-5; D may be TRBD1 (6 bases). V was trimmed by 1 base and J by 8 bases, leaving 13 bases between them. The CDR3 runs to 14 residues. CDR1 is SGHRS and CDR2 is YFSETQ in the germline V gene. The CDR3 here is CASSLRNREEPQHF. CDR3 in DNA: TGCGCCAGCAGCTTGCGCAACAGGGAAGAGCCCCAGCATTTT.

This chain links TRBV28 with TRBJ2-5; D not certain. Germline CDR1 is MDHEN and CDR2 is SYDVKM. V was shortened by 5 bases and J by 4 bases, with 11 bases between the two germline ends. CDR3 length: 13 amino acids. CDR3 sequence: CASSLTTGETQYF. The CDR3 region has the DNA TGTGCCAGCAGTCTAACGACGGGAGAGACCCAGTACTTC.

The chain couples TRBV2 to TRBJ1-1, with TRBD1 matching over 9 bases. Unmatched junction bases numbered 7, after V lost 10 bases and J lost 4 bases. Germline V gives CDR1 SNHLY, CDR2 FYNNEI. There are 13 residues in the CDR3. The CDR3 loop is CANDRGRVTEAFF. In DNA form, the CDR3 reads TGTGCCAACGACAGGGGGAGGGTCACTGAAGCTTTCTTT.

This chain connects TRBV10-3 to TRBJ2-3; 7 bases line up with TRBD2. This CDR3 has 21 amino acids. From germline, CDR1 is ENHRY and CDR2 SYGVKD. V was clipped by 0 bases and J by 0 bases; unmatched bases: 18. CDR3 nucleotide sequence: TGTGCCATCAGTGAGTCGATTCCAGCGGGGAACCCTTTCATAAGCACAGATACGCAGTATTTT. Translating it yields CAISESIPAGNPFISTDTQYF.

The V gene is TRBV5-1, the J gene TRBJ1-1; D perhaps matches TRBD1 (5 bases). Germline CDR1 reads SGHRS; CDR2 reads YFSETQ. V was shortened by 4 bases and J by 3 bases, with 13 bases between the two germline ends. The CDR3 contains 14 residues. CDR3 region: CASSQIRGDTEAFF. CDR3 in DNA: TGCGCCAGCAGCCAAATCCGGGGGGACACTGAAGCTTTCTTT.

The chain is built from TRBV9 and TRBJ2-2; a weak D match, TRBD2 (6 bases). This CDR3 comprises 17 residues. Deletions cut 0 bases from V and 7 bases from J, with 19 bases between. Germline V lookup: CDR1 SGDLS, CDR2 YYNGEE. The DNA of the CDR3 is TGTGCCAGCAGCGTAGACATGCGGGGCCCCCGGGGCGGGGAGCTGTTTTTT. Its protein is CASSVDMRGPRGGELFF.

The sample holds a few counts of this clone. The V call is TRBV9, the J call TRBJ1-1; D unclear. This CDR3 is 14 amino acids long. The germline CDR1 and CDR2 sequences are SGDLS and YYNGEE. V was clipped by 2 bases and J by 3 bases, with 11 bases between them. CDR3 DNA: TGTGCCAGCAGCGTCGCATCTCGAGACACTGAAGCTTTCTTT. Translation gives CASSVASRDTEAFF.

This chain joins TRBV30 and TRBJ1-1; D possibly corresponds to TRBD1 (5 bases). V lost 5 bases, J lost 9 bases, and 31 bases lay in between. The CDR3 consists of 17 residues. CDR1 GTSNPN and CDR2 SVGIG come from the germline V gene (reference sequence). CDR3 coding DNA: TGTGCCTGGCCCCGGCTACCGGGACTTCCCGGCCGTGGGAAAGCTTTCTTT. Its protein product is CAWPRLPGLPGRGKAFF.

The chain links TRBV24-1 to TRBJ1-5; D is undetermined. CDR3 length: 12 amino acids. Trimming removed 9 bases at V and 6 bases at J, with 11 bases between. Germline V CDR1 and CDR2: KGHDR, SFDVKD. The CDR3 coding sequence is TGTGCCACCTCGGGGTCTTCTCAGCCCCAGCATTTT. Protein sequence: CATSGSSQPQHF.

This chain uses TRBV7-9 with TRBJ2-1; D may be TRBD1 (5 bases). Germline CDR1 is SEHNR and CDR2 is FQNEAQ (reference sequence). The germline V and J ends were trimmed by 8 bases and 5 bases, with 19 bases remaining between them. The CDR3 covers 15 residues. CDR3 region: CASGTTVQGHNEQFF. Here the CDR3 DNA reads TGTGCCAGCGGCACCACGGTTCAGGGCCACAATGAGCAGTTCTTC.

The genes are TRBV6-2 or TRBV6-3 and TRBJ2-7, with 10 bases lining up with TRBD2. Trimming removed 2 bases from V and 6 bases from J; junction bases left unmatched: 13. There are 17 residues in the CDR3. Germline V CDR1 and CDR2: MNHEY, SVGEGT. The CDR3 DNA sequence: TGTGCCAGCAGTTACCCATCTAGCGGGGGCCCCAACTCCGAGCAGTACTTC. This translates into CASSYPSSGGPNSEQYF.

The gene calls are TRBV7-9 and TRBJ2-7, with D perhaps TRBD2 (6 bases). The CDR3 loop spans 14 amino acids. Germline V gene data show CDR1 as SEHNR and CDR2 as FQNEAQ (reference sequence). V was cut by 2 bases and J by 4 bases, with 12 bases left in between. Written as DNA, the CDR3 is TGTGCCAGCAGCTTACTTCTGGAGGGATACGAGCAGTACTTC. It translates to CASSLLLEGYEQYF.

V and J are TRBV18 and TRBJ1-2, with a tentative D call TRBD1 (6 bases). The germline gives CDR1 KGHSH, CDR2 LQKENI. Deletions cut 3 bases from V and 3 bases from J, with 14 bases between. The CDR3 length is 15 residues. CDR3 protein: CASSPSGAGDYGYTF. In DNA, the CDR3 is TGTGCCAGCTCACCGTCAGGGGCAGGTGACTATGGCTACACCTTC. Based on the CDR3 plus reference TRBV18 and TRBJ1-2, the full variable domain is NAGVMQNPRHLVRRRGQEARLRCSPMKGHSHVYWYRQLPEEGLKFMVYLQKENIIDESGMPKERFSAEFPKEGPSILRIQQVVRGDSAAYFCASSPSGAGDYGYTFGSGTRLTVV.